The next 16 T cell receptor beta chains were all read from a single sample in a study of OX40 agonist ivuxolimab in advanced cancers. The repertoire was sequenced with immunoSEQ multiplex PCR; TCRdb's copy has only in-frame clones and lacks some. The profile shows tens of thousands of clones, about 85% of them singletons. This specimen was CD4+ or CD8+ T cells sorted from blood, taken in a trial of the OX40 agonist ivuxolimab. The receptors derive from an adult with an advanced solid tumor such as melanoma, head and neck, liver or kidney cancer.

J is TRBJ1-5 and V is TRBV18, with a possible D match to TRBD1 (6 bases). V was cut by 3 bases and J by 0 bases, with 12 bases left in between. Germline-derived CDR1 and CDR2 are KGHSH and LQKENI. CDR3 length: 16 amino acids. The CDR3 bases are TGTGCCAGCTCACCCAGGACAGCAAATAGCAATCAGCCCCAGCATTTT. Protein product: CASSPRTANSNQPQHF.

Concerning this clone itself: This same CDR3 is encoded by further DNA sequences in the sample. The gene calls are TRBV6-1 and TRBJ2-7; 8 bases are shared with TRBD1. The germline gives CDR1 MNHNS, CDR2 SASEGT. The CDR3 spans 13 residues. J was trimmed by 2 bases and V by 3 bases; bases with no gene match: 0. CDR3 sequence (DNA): TGTGCCAGCAGTGAGGGACAGGCCTACGAGCAGTACTTC. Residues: CASSEGQAYEQYF.

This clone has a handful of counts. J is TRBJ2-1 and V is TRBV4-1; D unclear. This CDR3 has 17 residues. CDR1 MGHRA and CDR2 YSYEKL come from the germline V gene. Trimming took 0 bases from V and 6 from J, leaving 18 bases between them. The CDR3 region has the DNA TGCGCCAGCAGCCAAGATCACGGCGCCTCTGGAATCAATGAGCAGTTCTTC. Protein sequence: CASSQDHGASGINEQFF.

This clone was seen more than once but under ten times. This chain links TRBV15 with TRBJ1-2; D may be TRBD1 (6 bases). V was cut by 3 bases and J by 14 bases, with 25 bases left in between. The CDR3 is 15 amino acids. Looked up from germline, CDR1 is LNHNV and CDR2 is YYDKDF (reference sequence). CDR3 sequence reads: CATSSDPGAHSSRTF. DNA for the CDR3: TGTGCCACCAGCAGTGACCCAGGGGCCCATTCCTCGAGGACCTTC.

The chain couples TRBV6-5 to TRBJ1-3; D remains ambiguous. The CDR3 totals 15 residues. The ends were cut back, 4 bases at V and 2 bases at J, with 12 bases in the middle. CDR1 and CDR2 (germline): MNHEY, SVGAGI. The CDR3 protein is CASSSELVTGNTIYF. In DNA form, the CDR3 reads TGTGCCAGCAGTTCCGAGTTGGTAACTGGAAACACCATATATTTT.

This CDR3 reads CASSLFTGGTNEKLFF. CDR3 DNA sequence: TGCGCCAGCAGCCTTTTTACGGGGGGCACTAATGAAAAACTGTTTTTT. The chain combines TRBV4-3 with TRBJ1-4, with D perhaps TRBD1 (6 bases). Germline-derived CDR1 and CDR2 are LGHNA and YSLEER. Trimming removed 4 bases at V and 2 bases at J, with 14 bases between. This CDR3 has 16 amino acids.

The CDR3 region is CAWAVGLVNEKLFF. The CDR3 DNA sequence: TGTGCCTGGGCCGTCGGGCTAGTTAATGAAAAACTGTTTTTT. The gene calls are TRBV30 and TRBJ1-4; D is unclear. The CDR3 has 14 residues. Germline values: CDR1 GTSNPN, CDR2 SVGIG (reference sequence). Trimming stripped 5 bases from V and 4 bases from J, with 14 bases between.

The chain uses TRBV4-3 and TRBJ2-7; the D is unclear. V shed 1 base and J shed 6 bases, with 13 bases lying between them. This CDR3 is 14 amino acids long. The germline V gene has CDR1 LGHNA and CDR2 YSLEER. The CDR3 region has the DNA TGCGCCAGCAGCCAAGGTTCGACGGTTTCCGAGCAGTACTTC. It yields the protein CASSQGSTVSEQYF.

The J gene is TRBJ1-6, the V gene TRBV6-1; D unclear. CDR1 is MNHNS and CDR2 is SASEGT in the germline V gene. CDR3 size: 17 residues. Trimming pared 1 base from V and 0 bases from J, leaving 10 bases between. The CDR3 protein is CASSEEAESSYNSPLHF. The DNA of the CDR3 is TGTGCCAGCAGTGAAGAGGCAGAGAGCTCCTATAATTCACCCCTCCACTTT.

The CDR3 nucleotides are TGTGCCAGCAGTGACACACAGGGACGGTGGAATAATTCACCCCTCCACTTT. Its translation is CASSDTQGRWNNSPLHF. The chain couples TRBV6-1 to TRBJ1-6; perhaps TRBD1 as D (6 bases). Germline CDR1 MNHNS, CDR2 SASEGT. Between the trimmed V and J ends, which lost 3 bases and 5 bases, there was a span of 17 bases. The CDR3 covers 17 residues.

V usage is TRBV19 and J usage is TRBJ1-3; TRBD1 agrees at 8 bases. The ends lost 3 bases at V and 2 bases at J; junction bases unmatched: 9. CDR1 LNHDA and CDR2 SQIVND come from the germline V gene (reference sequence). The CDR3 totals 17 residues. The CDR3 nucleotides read TGTGCCAGTAGTATGATCGTAAGGACAGGGACTGGAAACACCATATATTTT. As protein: CASSMIVRTGTGNTIYF.

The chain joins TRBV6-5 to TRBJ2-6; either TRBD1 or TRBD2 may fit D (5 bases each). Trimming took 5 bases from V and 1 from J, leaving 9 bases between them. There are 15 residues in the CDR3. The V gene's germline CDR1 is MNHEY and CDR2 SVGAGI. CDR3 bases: TGTGCCAGCAGTAGCGAGGGGTCTGGGGCCAACGTCCTGACTTTC. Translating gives CASSSEGSGANVLTF.

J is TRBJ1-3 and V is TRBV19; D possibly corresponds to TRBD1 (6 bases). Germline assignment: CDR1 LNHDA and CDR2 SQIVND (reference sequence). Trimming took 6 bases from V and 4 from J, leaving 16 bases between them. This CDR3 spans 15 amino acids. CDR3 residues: CASRTGTVGGNTIYF. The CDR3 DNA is TGTGCCAGTAGGACAGGCACGGTGGGAGGAAACACCATATATTTT.

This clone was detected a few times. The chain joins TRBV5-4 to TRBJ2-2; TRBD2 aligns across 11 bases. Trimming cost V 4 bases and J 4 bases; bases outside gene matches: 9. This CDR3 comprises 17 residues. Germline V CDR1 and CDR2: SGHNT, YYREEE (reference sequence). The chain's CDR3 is CASSPRLAGQGTGELFF. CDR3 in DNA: TGTGCCAGCAGCCCACGACTAGCGGGGCAGGGCACCGGGGAGCTGTTTTTT.

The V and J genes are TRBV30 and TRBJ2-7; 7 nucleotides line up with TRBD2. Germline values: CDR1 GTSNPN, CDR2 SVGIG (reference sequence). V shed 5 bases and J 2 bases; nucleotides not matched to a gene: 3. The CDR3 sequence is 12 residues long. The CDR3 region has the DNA TGTGCCTGGCGGGGGGAACCCTACGAGCAGTACTTC. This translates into CAWRGEPYEQYF. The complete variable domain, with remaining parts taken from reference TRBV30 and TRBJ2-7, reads SQTIHQWPATLVQPVGSPLSLECTVEGTSNPNLYWYRQAAGRGLQLLFYSVGIGQISSEVPQNLSASRPQDRQFILSSKKLLLSDSGFYLCAWRGEPYEQYFGPGTRLTVT.

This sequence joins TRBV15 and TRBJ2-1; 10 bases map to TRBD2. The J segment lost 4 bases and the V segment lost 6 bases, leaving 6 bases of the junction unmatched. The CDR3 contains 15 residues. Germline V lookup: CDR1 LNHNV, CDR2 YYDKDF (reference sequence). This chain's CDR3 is CATRPSGREYNEQFF. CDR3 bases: TGTGCCACCAGGCCAAGCGGGAGGGAATACAATGAGCAGTTCTTC. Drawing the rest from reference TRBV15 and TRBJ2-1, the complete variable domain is DAMVIQNPRYQVTQFGKPVTLSCSQTLNHNVMYWYQQKSSQAPKLLFHYYDKDFNNEADTPDNFQSRRPNTSFCFLDIRSPGLGDTAMYLCATRPSGREYNEQFFGPGTRLTVL.